The entry below describes one T cell receptor beta chain. Antigen: not known. This CDR3 spans 16 amino acids. Sequenced by immunoSEQ multiplex PCR; TCRdb stores in-frame clones only, minus some. The table shows 2 million to 2.5 million clones, with roughly 95% occurring only once. This entry is derived from a study of shared clonotypes between healthy human individuals. About the research overall: CD4 naive cells filled three plates per donor, CD4 memory three, CD8 naive two and CD8 memory one.

Study results and limitations: How much donors shared clonotypes was expected to be affected by sequencing depth. Even with large depth, rarefaction showed that sorted-subset sequencing was incomplete.

The donors, healthy adults who were HIV-negative, had experienced no recent acute infections or vaccinations. The receptor was isolated from a man between 18 and 29 years old in good health. The material sequenced was naive CD4+ T cells sorted from blood. Subset given: CD45RA+ positively selected. V and J are TRBV21-1 and TRBJ2-2; the table assigns TRBD2, which was not confirmed against the DNA. TRBV21-1 is a pseudogene. In DNA, the CDR3 is TGTGCCAGCAGCACCCCCTACCTACGCAACACCGGGGAGCTGTTTTTT. This sequence encodes CASSTPYLRNTGELFF.